This TCR beta chain is from a study of T-cell memory formation after mild COVID-19. Study-wide background: The study found TCR clusters largely donor specific. Overall study results and limits: CD4+ contracting clones were mainly CM and EM; CD8+ ones, EMRA.

TCR alpha and TCR beta cDNA libraries carrying sample barcodes and UMIs came from 5'RACE with constant-segment primers. TCRdb reprocessed the 5' RACE reads with MiXCR, giving one entry per CDR3 protein. The repertoire has roughly 620,000 distinct CDR3 sequences, roughly 18% of them found once; the top ten carry approximately 12%. The V and J ends lost 7 bases and 3 bases respectively, with 19 bases between them. Looked up from germline, CDR1 is PRHDT and CDR2 is FYEKMQ (reference sequence). The CDR3 is 15 amino acids. On this clonotype itself: As yet, its antigen is unknown.

The chain combines TRBV13 with TRBJ2-7, with D maybe TRBD2 (7 bases). This TCR was recovered from an adult woman who had mild COVID-19 (a few samples of this study predate the infection). Cell type and time point are not known. Sequenced material: PBMCs or a T cell subset sorted from them (not recorded which). In DNA form, the CDR3 reads TGTGCCAGCACCATTGGGGTAGGGGGGGTCTACGAGCAGTACTTC. Protein sequence: CASTIGVGGVYEQYF.